The 25 T cell receptor beta chains given below trace back to one sample, sequenced in a study of blood T cell repertoires in COVID-19. TCRdb's table, derived via immunoSEQ multiplex PCR, lists solely in-frame clones and lacks some. Of approximately 300,000 clones in the sample, more than 85% were seen once. The source material was PBMCs or T cells enriched from blood (not recorded which). All receptors come from a woman in her twenties or thirties who had recovered from COVID-19.

The chain employs TRBV28 and TRBJ2-7, with 9 nucleotides matching TRBD1. Per the germline V gene, CDR1 is MDHEN and CDR2 is SYDVKM. Germline trimming cut 3 bases from V and 1 base from J; bases unmatched to any gene: 4. The CDR3 runs to 15 residues. CDR3 nucleotide sequence: TGTGCCAGCAGTTTCCGGGACAGGGAGTCCTACGAGCAGTACTTC. Protein product: CASSFRDRESYEQYF.

The CDR3 nucleotides read TGCGCCAGCAGCTGGACCACAGGGGGCACTGAGCAGTTCTTC. Protein product: CASSWTTGGTEQFF. The V gene is TRBV5-1, the J gene TRBJ2-1; 9 bases line up with TRBD1. Looked up from germline, CDR1 is SGHRS and CDR2 is YFSETQ. The CDR3 length is 14 residues. The trim removed 3 bases at V and 9 bases at J, leaving 7 bases unmatched.

This clone came up a few times. The gene calls are TRBV6-5 and TRBJ2-7; D is uncertain. This CDR3 has 14 residues. Trimming took off 0 bases at V and 2 bases at J, with 8 bases between the two ends. The germline V gene encodes CDR1 MNHEY and CDR2 SVGAGI. The CDR3 region has the DNA TGTGCCAGCAGTTACTCGAACACAGCCTACGAGCAGTACTTC. Its protein is CASSYSNTAYEQYF.

A single count supports this clone. J is TRBJ2-2 and V is TRBV27; D may be TRBD2 (5 bases). Germline V gene lookup returns CDR1 MNHEY and CDR2 SMNVEV (reference sequence). Trimming removed 6 bases from V and 5 bases from J, with 16 bases in between. The CDR3 is made up of 15 amino acids. The CDR3 nucleotides read TGTGCCAGCAGACCGGTCGGGGTAGGAACCGGGGAGCTGTTTTTT. It specifies CASRPVGVGTGELFF.

The chain carries TRBV13 and TRBJ1-4, with D maybe TRBD1 (5 bases). V lost 4 bases, J lost 8 bases, and 17 bases lay in between. CDR1 is PRHDT and CDR2 is FYEKMQ in the germline V gene (reference sequence). This CDR3 comprises 15 residues. Here the CDR3 DNA reads TGTGCCAGCAGCTCGAGTGACAGAAGGACGGAAAAACTGTTTTTT. It specifies CASSSSDRRTEKLFF.

V and J are TRBV27 and TRBJ2-1; D is unclear. Germline CDR1 is MNHEY and CDR2 is SMNVEV (reference sequence). With 7 bases removed from V and 5 bases from J, the gap between germline ends came to 15 bases. This CDR3 has 14 amino acids. The CDR3 bases are TGTGCCAGCACTGTCGGGTTAAACCACAATGAGCAGTTCTTC. The encoded protein is CASTVGLNHNEQFF.

The chain combines TRBV11-2 with TRBJ2-7; 9 bases agree with TRBD1. This CDR3 is 18 amino acids long. Germline V gene data show CDR1 as SGHAT and CDR2 as FQNNGV. Trimming cost V 0 bases and J 2 bases; bases outside gene matches: 11. The CDR3 DNA reads TGTGCCAGCAGCTTAGATAGTTGGGGGTGGGACAGGGCCTACGAGCAGTACTTC. It codes for CASSLDSWGWDRAYEQYF. The full variable domain, completed using reference TRBV11-2 and TRBJ2-7, is EAGVAQSPRYKIIEKRQSVAFWCNPISGHATLYWYQQILGQGPKLLIQFQNNGVVDDSQLPKDRFSAERLKGVDSTLKIQPAKLEDSAVYLCASSLDSWGWDRAYEQYFGPGTRLTVT.

The gene calls are TRBV29-1 and TRBJ2-1; D is possibly TRBD2 (6 bases). The germline gives CDR1 SQVTM, CDR2 ANQGSEA. The CDR3 has 15 amino acids. V lost 4 bases and J 0 bases, leaving 13 bases between the germline ends. The CDR3: CSVGLGGSSYNEQFF. As DNA, the CDR3 is TGCAGCGTTGGGCTTGGGGGGAGCTCCTACAATGAGCAGTTCTTC.

The rearrangement joins TRBV7-2 to TRBJ2-7, with 7 bases lining up with TRBD1. In germline, CDR1 is SGHTA, CDR2 FQGNSA. Trimming at V came to 5 bases and at J to 2 bases, leaving 9 bases not matched to a gene. The CDR3 runs 15 residues. CDR3 sequence: CASSKAATGTYEQYF. The DNA for the CDR3 is TGTGCCAGCAGCAAAGCAGCGACAGGGACCTACGAGCAGTACTTC.

V and J are TRBV9 and TRBJ2-3, with 7 bases that match TRBD1. V lost 0 bases, J lost 3 bases, and 4 bases stayed unmatched. Germline CDR1 reads SGDLS; CDR2 reads YYNGEE. The CDR3 loop spans 15 amino acids. CDR3 sequence: CASSVDRGKTDTQYF. In nucleotides, the CDR3 is TGTGCCAGCAGCGTAGACAGGGGAAAGACAGATACGCAGTATTTT.

This clone showed up just a few times. The V and J genes are TRBV28 and TRBJ1-1; D is uncertain. The V gene lost 8 bases and the J gene lost 4 bases, with 17 bases spanning the gap. CDR3 length: 14 amino acids. Per germline, CDR1 MDHEN and CDR2 SYDVKM. The DNA of the CDR3 is TGTGCCAGCCGGCCAGGCCAGCAACGCACTGAAGCTTTCTTT. Its protein is CASRPGQQRTEAFF.

V and J are TRBV2 and TRBJ1-2; D remains ambiguous. Germline V gives CDR1 SNHLY, CDR2 FYNNEI. Trimming shortened V by 1 base and J by 4 bases, and 7 bases separated the two germline ends. The CDR3 extends over 13 amino acids. The CDR3 reads CASSEGQFYGYTF. CDR3 nucleotides: TGTGCCAGCAGTGAAGGGCAGTTCTATGGCTACACCTTC.

The V gene is TRBV6-6, the J gene TRBJ1-4; 8 bases map to TRBD1. Unmatched junction bases numbered 10, after V lost 7 bases and J lost 9 bases. CDR1 is MNHNY, CDR2 SVGAGI, per germline (reference sequence). The length of the CDR3 is 14 residues. CDR3: CASNSRQGRQKLFF. The CDR3 DNA sequence: TGTGCCAGCAACTCCCGACAGGGGAGGCAAAAACTGTTTTTT.

With respect to this clone: Distinct nucleotide sequences in the sample also encode this CDR3. The chain employs TRBV5-8 and TRBJ1-2, with TRBD1 matching over 10 bases. The V gene end was trimmed by 4 bases and the J gene end by 2 bases; junction bases not matched to a gene: 5. The CDR3 covers 15 residues. Germline V lookup: CDR1 SGHTS, CDR2 YDEGEE. CDR3 DNA: TGTGCCAGCAGCCCCCGGACAGGGGGGAACTATGGCTACACCTTC. It encodes CASSPRTGGNYGYTF.

The chain is built from TRBV30 and TRBJ1-6; perhaps TRBD1 as D (5 bases). This CDR3 region has 14 residues. V was shortened by 3 bases and J by 7 bases, with 13 bases between the two germline ends. Germline CDR1 GTSNPN, CDR2 SVGIG (reference sequence). CDR3 sequence: CAWRAQGANSPLHF. CDR3 in DNA: TGTGCCTGGAGAGCGCAGGGTGCGAATTCACCCCTCCACTTT.

The gene calls are TRBV5-1 and TRBJ2-5; tentative D call: TRBD2 (6 bases). Germline V gene data show CDR1 as SGHRS and CDR2 as YFSETQ. Trimming cost V 4 bases and J 5 bases, with 18 bases left between them. The CDR3 extends over 15 amino acids. CDR3 sequence (DNA): TGCGCCAGCAGCCGTGTGGGGGAGGCGGGGGAGACCCAGTACTTC. It translates to CASSRVGEAGETQYF.

The chain carries TRBV30 and TRBJ1-1; D is possibly TRBD1 (6 bases). Trimming removed 4 bases from V and 5 bases from J, with 17 bases in between. CDR3 length: 14 amino acids. In germline, CDR1 is GTSNPN, CDR2 SVGIG (reference sequence). CDR3 loop: CAWTTTGSATEAFF. The CDR3 DNA reads TGTGCCTGGACCACCACAGGGAGCGCGACTGAAGCTTTCTTT.

This chain joins TRBV4-2 and TRBJ2-7; TRBD1 agrees at 7 bases. Germline V gene sequence: CDR1 LGHNA, CDR2 YNFKEQ. The CDR3 is 15 residues long. Trimming cost V 1 base and J 3 bases; bases outside gene matches: 6. CDR3 amino acids: CASSQAGGSYYEQYF. The CDR3 nucleotides are TGTGCCAGCAGCCAAGCAGGGGGAAGCTACTACGAGCAGTACTTC.

The CDR3 protein is CASSSIQGSGNSPLHF. CDR3 sequence (DNA): TGTGCCAGCAGCTCTATACAGGGCTCGGGCAATTCACCCCTCCACTTT. This rearrangement joins TRBV11-2 to TRBJ1-6; possibly TRBD1 for D (6 bases). In germline, CDR1 is SGHAT, CDR2 FQNNGV. V lost 4 bases and J lost 7, with 17 bases in between. CDR3 length: 16 residues. Using reference TRBV11-2 and TRBJ1-6 for the parts outside the CDR3, the full variable domain is EAGVAQSPRYKIIEKRQSVAFWCNPISGHATLYWYQQILGQGPKLLIQFQNNGVVDDSQLPKDRFSAERLKGVDSTLKIQPAKLEDSAVYLCASSSIQGSGNSPLHFGNGTRLTVT.

The V gene is TRBV6-5, the J gene TRBJ1-2, with D tentatively TRBD1 (6 bases). There are 14 residues in the CDR3. Trimming pared 6 bases from V and 8 bases from J, leaving 19 bases between. The germline gives CDR1 MNHEY, CDR2 SVGAGI. CDR3 sequence (DNA): TGTGCCAGCAGCGAGACAGGAGACGCAGTAGGCTACACCTTC. This sequence encodes CASSETGDAVGYTF.

The chain has TRBV7-9 and TRBJ2-7; D is perhaps TRBD1 (6 bases). The CDR3 extends over 12 amino acids. The germline V gene encodes CDR1 SEHNR and CDR2 FQNEAQ (reference sequence). The V end lost 5 bases, the J end lost 5 bases, and 10 bases lay between the germline ends. CDR3 amino acids: CASSPGVDEQYF. CDR3 nucleotide sequence: TGTGCCAGCAGCCCAGGGGTCGACGAGCAGTACTTC.

This chain links TRBV18 with TRBJ1-5; 7 bases are shared with TRBD1. Trimming removed 6 bases from V and 6 bases from J; junction bases left unmatched: 14. In germline, CDR1 is KGHSH, CDR2 LQKENI. This CDR3 spans 16 amino acids. In DNA, the CDR3 is TGTGCCAGCTCGGACGGGGTCCAGGGGGACGCTCAGCCCCAGCATTTT. Its translation is CASSDGVQGDAQPQHF.

In its sample, this clone was seen a few times. The gene calls are TRBV18 and TRBJ1-6; 7 bases align to TRBD1. CDR1 KGHSH and CDR2 LQKENI come from the germline V gene. CDR3 size: 14 residues. Unmatched junction bases numbered 6, after V lost 6 bases and J lost 7 bases. The chain's CDR3 is CASSLGQQNSPLHF. The CDR3 DNA reads as TGTGCCAGCTCCCTGGGACAGCAAAATTCACCCCTCCACTTT.

A remark on this clone: This sample includes further DNA sequences coding for the same CDR3. The rearrangement uses TRBV28 and TRBJ1-5; TRBD1 matches at 9 bases. V shed 6 bases, J shed 4 bases, and the junction held 4 bases outside the gene matches. The CDR3 covers 14 residues. Germline CDR1 reads MDHEN; CDR2 reads SYDVKM. The CDR3 DNA reads as TGTGCCAGCAGCTCCGGACAGGGGAATCAGCCCCAGCATTTT. The encoded protein is CASSSGQGNQPQHF.

The rearrangement links TRBV28 to TRBJ2-3; maybe TRBD1 (5 bases). The CDR3 totals 14 residues. Germline CDR1 reads MDHEN; CDR2 reads SYDVKM. V lost 2 bases and J 6 bases, leaving 12 bases between the germline ends. CDR3 in DNA: TGTGCCAGCAGTTTACAAGGGGTTCGGGATACGCAGTATTTT. Encoded protein: CASSLQGVRDTQYF.